These T cell receptor beta chains were read from a single sample in a study of blood T cell repertoires in COVID-19. Sequencing was performed with immunoSEQ multiplex PCR; in TCRdb, only in-frame clones are kept and a portion is missing. The sample carries hundreds of thousands of clones, 88% recorded once. The sample was peripheral blood. These receptors were collected from a woman between 50 and 59 years old with active or convalescent COVID-19. Both conserved end residues are part of each CDR3. The order of the fields is clone size, D gene, J gene, V gene, CDR3 DNA, CDR3 protein. D genes are given only for firm matches. Expanded clones are given a class, and other clones once, few, many or no size at all.

clone_size: .; d_call: TRBD1; j_call: TRBJ2-5; v_call: TRBV28; cdr3_nt: TGTGCCAGCAGTTGGGGGGACAGGGGAGAGACCCAGTACTTC; cdr3_aa: CASSWGDRGETQYF
clone_size: .; d_call: .; j_call: TRBJ1-5; v_call: TRBV15; cdr3_nt: TGTGCCACCAGCAGAGATTTGGGCAGCAATCAGCCCCAGCATTTT; cdr3_aa: CATSRDLGSNQPQHF
clone_size: once; d_call: .; j_call: TRBJ1-1; v_call: TRBV7-9; cdr3_nt: TGTGCCAGCAGCTTTAATAGGGGTGGTGAAGCTTTCTTT; cdr3_aa: CASSFNRGGEAFF
clone_size: .; d_call: TRBD1; j_call: TRBJ2-7; v_call: TRBV6-2/TRBV6-3; cdr3_nt: TGTGCCAGCAGTTACGCCAGGACAGGCTACGAGCAGTACTTC; cdr3_aa: CASSYARTGYEQYF
clone_size: .; d_call: .; j_call: TRBJ2-5; v_call: TRBV6-2/TRBV6-3; cdr3_nt: TGTGCCAGCAGTTACTCGGCGGCAGTGCGGAATATACAAGAGACCCAGTACTTC; cdr3_aa: CASSYSAAVRNIQETQYF
clone_size: .; d_call: TRBD1; j_call: TRBJ1-4; v_call: TRBV4-3; cdr3_nt: TGCGCCAGCAGCCAAGGTCCCCAGGGGGCGTTTAATGAAAAACTGTTTTTT; cdr3_aa: CASSQGPQGAFNEKLFF
clone_size: .; d_call: .; j_call: TRBJ2-5; v_call: TRBV6-5; cdr3_nt: TGTGCCAGCAGTTACTCGATCGGTTTGCAAGAGACCCAGTACTTC; cdr3_aa: CASSYSIGLQETQYF
clone_size: .; d_call: .; j_call: TRBJ1-2; v_call: TRBV13; cdr3_nt: TGTGCCAGCAGCTCCCGTCGGGGGGAGCTCTATGGCTACACCTTC; cdr3_aa: CASSSRRGELYGYTF
clone_size: once; d_call: TRBD1; j_call: TRBJ2-3; v_call: TRBV3-1/TRBV3-2; cdr3_nt: TGTGCCAGCACCACAGGGGGATCCTCCACAGATACGCAGTATTTT; cdr3_aa: CASTTGGSSTDTQYF
clone_size: .; d_call: .; j_call: TRBJ2-7; v_call: TRBV5-8; cdr3_nt: TGTGCCAGCAGTCTCACGGGGGGCGCCTCCTACGAGCAGTACTTC; cdr3_aa: CASSLTGGASYEQYF
clone_size: .; d_call: .; j_call: TRBJ2-2; v_call: TRBV6-5; cdr3_nt: TGTGCCAGCAGTTACGGTTCGGGAAGGTTGGGGGAGCTGTTTTTT; cdr3_aa: CASSYGSGRLGELFF
clone_size: once; d_call: .; j_call: TRBJ2-3; v_call: TRBV5-1; cdr3_nt: TGCGCCAGCAGCCCGACAGGAGTCGGCACAGATACGCAGTATTTT; cdr3_aa: CASSPTGVGTDTQYF
clone_size: .; d_call: .; j_call: TRBJ2-6; v_call: TRBV18; cdr3_nt: TGTGCCAGCTCACCTCTTTCAACAGTAACTGGGGCCAACGTCCTGACTTTC; cdr3_aa: CASSPLSTVTGANVLTF
clone_size: .; d_call: TRBD1; j_call: TRBJ2-3; v_call: TRBV7-9; cdr3_nt: TGTGCCAGCAGCATCGGGACAGGGTATGATACGCAGTATTTT; cdr3_aa: CASSIGTGYDTQYF
clone_size: .; d_call: TRBD1; j_call: TRBJ2-4; v_call: TRBV7-9; cdr3_nt: TGTGCCAGCAGCTCCGACAGGGGGCAGGGGGCCAAAAACATTCAGTACTTC; cdr3_aa: CASSSDRGQGAKNIQYF
clone_size: .; d_call: TRBD1; j_call: TRBJ2-5; v_call: TRBV6-6; cdr3_nt: TGTGCCAGCAGAGCAGGGGGAGAGACCCAGTACTTC; cdr3_aa: CASRAGGETQYF
clone_size: .; d_call: .; j_call: TRBJ2-7; v_call: TRBV7-9; cdr3_nt: TGTGCCAGCAGCTCCTTTGCTCTGACAGGTCGCTCCTACGAGCAGTACTTC; cdr3_aa: CASSSFALTGRSYEQYF
clone_size: .; d_call: .; j_call: TRBJ1-3; v_call: TRBV12-3/TRBV12-4; cdr3_nt: TGTGCCAGCAGTGACAGCTCTGGAAACACCATATATTTT; cdr3_aa: CASSDSSGNTIYF
clone_size: .; d_call: TRBD2; j_call: TRBJ2-1; v_call: TRBV5-4; cdr3_nt: TGTGCCAGCAGCTTGGCCAGCGGGGGGCTCTACAATGAGCAGTTCTTC; cdr3_aa: CASSLASGGLYNEQFF
clone_size: many; d_call: .; j_call: TRBJ2-5; v_call: TRBV2; cdr3_nt: TGTGCCAGCAGTGAAAATAGTATGCCAGAGACCCAGTACTTC; cdr3_aa: CASSENSMPETQYF
clone_size: .; d_call: TRBD1; j_call: TRBJ2-5; v_call: TRBV9; cdr3_nt: TGTGCCAGCAGAGCCACAGGGGGGTCGACCCAGTACTTC; cdr3_aa: CASRATGGSTQYF
clone_size: .; d_call: .; j_call: TRBJ1-2; v_call: TRBV5-1; cdr3_nt: TGCGCCAGCAGCTCCAGTCGGGGTATGGATGGCTACACCTTC; cdr3_aa: CASSSSRGMDGYTF
clone_size: .; d_call: .; j_call: TRBJ1-2; v_call: TRBV3-1/TRBV3-2; cdr3_nt: TGTGCCAGCAGCCCCGGGGAGGGTCGAAACTATGGCTACACCTTC; cdr3_aa: CASSPGEGRNYGYTF
clone_size: .; d_call: .; j_call: TRBJ2-7; v_call: TRBV30; cdr3_nt: TGTGCCTGGAGTTGGACTCGGCCCTACGAGCAGTACTTC; cdr3_aa: CAWSWTRPYEQYF